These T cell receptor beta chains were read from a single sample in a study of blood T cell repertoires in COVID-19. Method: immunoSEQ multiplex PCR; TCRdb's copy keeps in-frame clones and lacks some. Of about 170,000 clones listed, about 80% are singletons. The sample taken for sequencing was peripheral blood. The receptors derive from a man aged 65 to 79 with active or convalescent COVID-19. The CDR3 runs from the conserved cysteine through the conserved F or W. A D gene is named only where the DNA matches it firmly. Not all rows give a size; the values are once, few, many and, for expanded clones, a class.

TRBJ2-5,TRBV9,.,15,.,CASSRRRDSQETQYF,TGTGCCAGCAGTAGGAGGCGGGACAGCCAAGAGACCCAGTACTTC
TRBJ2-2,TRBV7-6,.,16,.,CASSPAPGTNTGELFF,TGTGCCAGCAGCCCGGCCCCAGGGACGAACACCGGGGAGCTGTTTTTT
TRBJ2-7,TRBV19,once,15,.,CASSTSRGFSYEQYF,TGTGCCAGTAGTACCTCGCGGGGATTCTCCTACGAGCAGTACTTC
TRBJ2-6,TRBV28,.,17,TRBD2,CASSSFGLAGTPNVLTF,TGTGCCAGCAGCTCATTCGGACTAGCGGGAACTCCTAACGTCCTGACTTTC
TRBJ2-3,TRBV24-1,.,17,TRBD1,CATSDTSGTGLSDTQYF,TGTGCCACCAGTGATACATCCGGGACAGGATTGTCAGATACGCAGTATTTT
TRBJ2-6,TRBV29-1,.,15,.,CSVVASTSGANVLTF,TGCAGCGTTGTAGCCAGTACCTCTGGGGCCAACGTCCTGACTTTC
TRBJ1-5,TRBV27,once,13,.,CASSFRGSQPQHF,TGTGCCAGCAGTTTCAGGGGAAGTCAGCCCCAGCATTTT
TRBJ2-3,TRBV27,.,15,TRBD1,CASSLGRTGGDTQYF,TGTGCCAGCAGTTTAGGTAGGACAGGAGGAGATACGCAGTATTTT
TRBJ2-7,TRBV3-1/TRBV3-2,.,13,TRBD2,CATGLAGAHEQYF,TGTGCCACTGGGCTAGCGGGAGCCCACGAGCAGTACTTC
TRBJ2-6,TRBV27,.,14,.,CASRPYSGANVLTF,TGTGCCAGCAGACCCTACTCTGGGGCCAACGTCCTGACTTTC
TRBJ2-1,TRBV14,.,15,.,CASSLLTAGFNEQFF,TGTGCCAGCAGCCTCCTGACGGCGGGGTTCAATGAGCAGTTCTTC
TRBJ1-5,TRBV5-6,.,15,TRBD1,CASSSSGGAGQPQHF,TGTGCCAGCAGCTCGTCAGGGGGCGCGGGTCAGCCCCAGCATTTT
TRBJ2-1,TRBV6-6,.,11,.,CASSSQTEQFF,TGTGCCAGCAGTTCCCAAACAGAGCAGTTCTTC
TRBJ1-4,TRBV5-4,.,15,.,CASSLGLETNEKLFF,TGTGCCAGCAGCTTGGGGTTGGAGACTAATGAAAAACTGTTTTTT
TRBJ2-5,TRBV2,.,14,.,CASSVKTYQETQYF,TGTGCCAGCAGTGTGAAGACATACCAAGAGACCCAGTACTTC
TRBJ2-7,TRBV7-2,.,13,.,CASSTGQNYEQYF,TGTGCCAGCAGCACCGGACAGAACTACGAGCAGTACTTC
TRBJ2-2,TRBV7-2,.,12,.,CASRLNTGELFF,TGTGCCAGCAGACTTAACACCGGGGAGCTGTTTTTT
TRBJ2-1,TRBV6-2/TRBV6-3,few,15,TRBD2,CASSFTSGALGEQFF,TGTGCCAGCAGTTTTACTAGCGGGGCCCTTGGGGAGCAGTTCTTC
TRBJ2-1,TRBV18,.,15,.,CASSPPLGGGLEQFF,TGTGCCAGCTCACCACCTTTGGGGGGGGGCCTTGAGCAGTTCTTC
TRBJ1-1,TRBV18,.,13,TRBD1,CASSSGQGTEAFF,TGTGCCAGCTCCTCGGGACAGGGGACTGAAGCTTTCTTT
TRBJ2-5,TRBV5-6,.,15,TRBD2,CASSFTSGRGETQYF,TGTGCCAGCAGCTTCACTAGCGGCCGGGGGGAGACCCAGTACTTC
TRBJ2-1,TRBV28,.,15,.,CASTMGGGGYNEQFF,TGTGCCAGCACTATGGGGGGAGGGGGCTACAATGAGCAGTTCTTC
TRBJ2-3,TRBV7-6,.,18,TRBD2,CASSLRARTSGRADTQYF,TGTGCCAGCAGCTTAAGGGCCCGGACTAGCGGGAGGGCAGATACGCAGTATTTT
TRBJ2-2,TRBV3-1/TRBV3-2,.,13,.,CASSLRQTGELFF,TGTGCCAGCAGCCTGCGACAGACCGGGGAGCTGTTTTTT
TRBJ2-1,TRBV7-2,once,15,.,CASSTQPGIYNEQFF,TGTGCCAGCAGCACCCAGCCGGGGATCTACAATGAGCAGTTCTTC
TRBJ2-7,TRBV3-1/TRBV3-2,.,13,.,CASSQGWAYEQYF,TGTGCCAGCAGCCAAGGTTGGGCTTACGAGCAGTACTTC
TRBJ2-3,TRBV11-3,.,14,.,CASSLGARGDTQYF,TGTGCCAGCAGCTTAGGGGCCCGGGGGGATACGCAGTATTTT
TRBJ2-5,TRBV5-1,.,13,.,CASSQQGGETQYF,TGCGCCAGCAGCCAACAGGGCGGAGAGACCCAGTACTTC
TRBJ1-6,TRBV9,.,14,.,CASSRGGVDSPLHF,TGTGCCAGCAGCAGAGGGGGGGTAGACTCACCCCTCCACTTT
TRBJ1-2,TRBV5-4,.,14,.,CASSPTAGTYGYTF,TGTGCCAGCAGCCCCACCGCGGGGACCTATGGCTACACCTTC
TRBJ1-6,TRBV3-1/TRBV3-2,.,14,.,CASSQTPGDSPLHF,TGTGCCAGCAGCCAAACCCCAGGGGATTCACCCCTCCACTTT
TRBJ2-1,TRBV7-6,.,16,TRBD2,CASSPELAGGMNEQFF,TGTGCCAGCAGCCCTGAACTAGCGGGAGGGATGAATGAGCAGTTCTTC
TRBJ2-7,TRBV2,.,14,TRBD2,CASTYVAGAYEQYF,TGTGCCAGCACTTATGTAGCGGGGGCCTACGAGCAGTACTTC
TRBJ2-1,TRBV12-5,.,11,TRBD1,CASEEGAEQFF,TGTGCTAGTGAAGAGGGGGCTGAGCAGTTCTTC
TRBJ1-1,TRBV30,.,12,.,CAWSTRVSRAFF,TGTGCCTGGAGTACACGGGTCAGTCGAGCTTTCTTT
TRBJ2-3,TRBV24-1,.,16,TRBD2,CATSELGTSWADTQYF,TGTGCCACCAGTGAGCTCGGGACTAGCTGGGCAGATACGCAGTATTTT
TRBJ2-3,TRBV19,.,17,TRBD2,CASSPPRTSGSTDTQYF,TGTGCCAGTAGTCCGCCTCGGACTAGCGGGAGCACAGATACGCAGTATTTT
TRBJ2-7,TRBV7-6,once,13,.,CASSPQSDREQYF,TGTGCCAGCAGCCCGCAATCAGATCGCGAGCAGTACTTC
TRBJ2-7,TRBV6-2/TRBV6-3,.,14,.,CASSRDGSSYEQYF,TGTGCCAGCAGCCGGGACGGGAGCTCCTACGAGCAGTACTTC
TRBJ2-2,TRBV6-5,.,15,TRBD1,CASRDDREITGELFF,TGTGCCAGCAGGGATGACAGGGAGATCACCGGGGAGCTGTTTTTT
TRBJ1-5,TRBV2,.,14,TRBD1,CASSGTGGNQPQHF,TGTGCCAGCAGTGGGACAGGGGGCAACCAGCCCCAGCATTTT